The sequence of this T cell receptor beta chain was determined in a study of blood T cell repertoires in COVID-19. Study-level background: From the United States, Italy and Spain came samples of acute and convalescent COVID-19.

As originally analysed: Amplifying reference gene primers gave estimates of nucleated cell counts. Clones were read by immunoSEQ multiplex PCR, and TCRdb kept only the in-frame ones, dropping some. V, J and clone size derive from that table, while D and trimming were established from the DNA sequence. Counted here are 300,000 to 400,000 clones, around 86% occurring once; the ten biggest clones make up under 3%. V dropped 7 bases and J dropped 3; count of bases not matched to a gene: 11. This CDR3 is 16 amino acids long. Germline CDR1 reads MDHEN; CDR2 reads SYDVKM. Sample: peripheral blood. This sequence was found in a human donor in a cohort sampled during active COVID-19. J is TRBJ1-1 and V is TRBV28, with TRBD1 matching over 10 bases. CDR3 sequence (DNA): TGTGCCAGCATTCCCTTTTGGACAGGGGGGGACACTGAAGCTTTCTTT. Protein product: CASIPFWTGGDTEAFF. The full variable domain, with the rest looked up from reference TRBV28 and TRBJ1-1, is DVKVTQSSRYLVKRTGEKVFLECVQDMDHENMFWYRQDPGLGLRLIYFSYDVKMKEKGDIPEGYSVSREKKERFSLILESASTNQTSMYLCASIPFWTGGDTEAFFGQGTRLTVV.